This T cell receptor beta chain was sequenced during a study of shared clonotypes between healthy human individuals. Findings of the study overall: Naive CD4 clonotype sharing across a few donors was about 5%. A generally larger estimated richness was seen in naive subsets than in memory subsets.

Regarding this clone: Its target is unknown. This may be a read error: a much more frequent sequence differs by one nucleotide.

Germline V lookup: CDR1 MNHEY, CDR2 SMNVEV (reference sequence). This CDR3 contains 12 residues. Trimming took 6 bases from V and 7 from J; bases not matched to a gene: 5. Each subset's genomic DNA was shared equally among a number of immunoSEQ plates. Some clones are missing from TCRdb's copy, which holds only in-frame ones; the method was immunoSEQ multiplex PCR. The sample consists of 550,000 to 700,000 clones, less than 80% of them appearing once. The V and J genes are TRBV27 and TRBJ1-1; 7 positions agree with TRBD1. The source of this sequence is a woman in her twenties or thirties in good health. Sequences were obtained from memory CD4+ T cells sorted from blood. Subset in this sample: CD45RA-negative fraction. CDR3 protein: CASSQRDSEAFF. The DNA of the CDR3 is TGTGCCAGCAGCCAAAGGGACAGTGAAGCTTTCTTT.